These 30 T cell receptor beta chains were all obtained from the same sample, sequenced in a study of blood T cell repertoires in COVID-19. Assay: immunoSEQ multiplex PCR; the TCRdb copy retains only in-frame clones and omits some. Of 300,000 to 400,000 clones listed, 80% to 90% are singletons. The sequencing input was PBMCs or T cells enriched from blood (not recorded which). The receptors derive from a man aged 25 to 40 who had recovered from COVID-19.

V is TRBV24-1 and J is TRBJ2-1, with TRBD1 identical over 10 bases. The V and J ends lost 2 bases and 7 bases, in that order; junction bases with no gene match: 1. Germline CDR1 KGHDR, CDR2 SFDVKD. This CDR3 has 14 amino acids. The CDR3 DNA sequence: TGTGCCACCAGTGATTGGGGACAGGGGAATGAGCAGTTCTTC. Protein sequence: CATSDWGQGNEQFF.

The J gene is TRBJ1-2, the V gene TRBV29-1; 10 nucleotides line up with TRBD1. V was clipped by 7 bases and J by 6 bases; unmatched bases: 11. The CDR3 covers 14 residues. Germline-derived CDR1 and CDR2 are SQVTM and ANQGSEA. CDR3 bases: TGCAGCGCAAAGGGGGACAGGGGCCCGGATGGCTACACCTTC. It encodes CSAKGDRGPDGYTF. The full variable domain, rest sourced from reference TRBV29-1 and TRBJ1-2, is SAVISQKPSRDICQRGTSLTIQCQVDSQVTMMFWYRQQPGQSLTLIATANQGSEATYESGFVIDKFPISRPNLTFSTLTVSNMSPEDSSIYLCSAKGDRGPDGYTFGSGTRLTVV.

The chain recombines TRBV7-9 with TRBJ2-2; D perhaps matches TRBD2 (5 bases). Trimming removed 1 base from V and 7 bases from J, with 10 bases in between. The CDR3 spans 14 residues. From germline, CDR1 is SEHNR and CDR2 FQNEAQ (reference sequence). The CDR3 coding sequence is TGTGCCAGCAGCTTAGTGTCCGGGAACGGGGAGCTGTTTTTT. Translated: CASSLVSGNGELFF.

This rearrangement joins TRBV28 to TRBJ1-4; D perhaps matches TRBD1 (5 bases). The length of the CDR3 is 14 residues. Between the trimmed V and J ends, which lost 2 bases and 8 bases, there was a span of 12 bases. CDR1 and CDR2 (germline): MDHEN, SYDVKM. CDR3 loop: CASSLPGFGEKLFF. CDR3 bases: TGTGCCAGCAGTTTACCAGGGTTTGGAGAAAAACTGTTTTTT.

The chain recombines TRBV20-1 with TRBJ2-5; D not certain. The CDR3 sequence is 11 residues long. Per germline, CDR1 DFQATT and CDR2 SNEGSKA (reference sequence). The CDR3 nucleotides are TGCAGCGAACGCCTCAGGGAGACCCAGTACTTC. Translation: CSERLRETQYF.

The V call is TRBV27, the J call TRBJ2-7; D remains ambiguous. Per the germline V gene, CDR1 is MNHEY and CDR2 is SMNVEV (reference sequence). The CDR3 consists of 14 residues. The V end lost 2 bases, the J end lost 0 bases, and 8 bases lay between the germline ends. CDR3 region: CASSLGQYSYEQYF. DNA for the CDR3: TGTGCCAGCAGTTTAGGGCAGTACTCCTACGAGCAGTACTTC.

The chain joins TRBV28 to TRBJ1-1, with TRBD1 identical over 7 bases. The germline CDR1 and CDR2 sequences are MDHEN and SYDVKM. Trimming took 10 bases from V and 2 from J; bases not matched to a gene: 7. The CDR3 spans 13 residues. This chain's CDR3 is CATLGGGNTEAFF. CDR3 nucleotide sequence: TGTGCCACCCTAGGGGGCGGCAACACTGAAGCTTTCTTT.

The chain joins TRBV9 to TRBJ2-1; 8 nucleotides line up with TRBD1. The CDR3 has 15 amino acids. Germline lookup yields CDR1 SGDLS and CDR2 YYNGEE. V shed 3 bases, J shed 0 bases, and the junction held 2 bases outside the gene matches. Written as DNA, the CDR3 is TGTGCCAGCAGCGCCGGACAGGGCTCCTACAATGAGCAGTTCTTC. Translation gives CASSAGQGSYNEQFF.

The chain links TRBV5-5 to TRBJ1-1; 12 nucleotides line up with TRBD1. This CDR3 is 18 amino acids long. V shed 5 bases, J shed 1 base, and the junction held 12 bases outside the gene matches. CDR1 is SGHKS, CDR2 YYEKEE, per germline (reference sequence). The CDR3 region has the DNA TGTGCCAGCAGGAATACTCCGGGACAGGGGGCGCGGAACACTGAAGCTTTCTTT. Amino acids: CASRNTPGQGARNTEAFF.

The chain employs TRBV7-2 and TRBJ1-4; a possible D gene is TRBD1 (5 bases). Trimming cost V 4 bases and J 3 bases, with 15 bases left between them. Per the germline V gene, CDR1 is SGHTA and CDR2 is FQGNSA. There are 16 residues in the CDR3. CDR3 DNA sequence: TGTGCCAGCAGCTCCAGTCAGGGTGTCGCTAATGAAAAACTGTTTTTT. Protein sequence: CASSSSQGVANEKLFF.

The V and J genes are TRBV19 and TRBJ1-1; the match to TRBD1 covers 11 bases. Germline loops: CDR1 LNHDA, CDR2 SQIVND (reference sequence). The length of the CDR3 is 15 residues. V lost 5 bases, J lost 4 bases, and 6 bases stayed unmatched. CDR3 protein: CASSLGQGGITEAFF. Written as DNA, the CDR3 is TGTGCCAGTAGTCTGGGACAGGGGGGTATCACTGAAGCTTTCTTT. Full variable domain (missing parts from reference TRBV19 and TRBJ1-1): DGGITQSPKYLFRKEGQNVTLSCEQNLNHDAMYWYRQDPGQGLRLIYYSQIVNDFQKGDIAEGYSVSREKKESFPLTVTSAQKNPTAFYLCASSLGQGGITEAFFGQGTRLTVV.

The V gene is TRBV11-2, the J gene TRBJ2-5; 11 nucleotides align to TRBD2. With 0 bases clipped from V and 4 bases from J, the junction kept 7 bases outside the gene matches. Germline-derived CDR1 and CDR2 are SGHAT and FQNNGV. The CDR3 sequence is 17 residues long. The CDR3 DNA sequence: TGTGCCAGCAGCTTAGATTATGGGCTAGCGGGGGGAGAGACCCAGTACTTC. The encoded protein is CASSLDYGLAGGETQYF.

The chain is built from TRBV27 and TRBJ2-7; TRBD2 matches at 9 bases. The CDR3 contains 14 residues. The V gene's germline CDR1 is MNHEY and CDR2 SMNVEV (reference sequence). J gave up 7 bases and V 3 bases, and 7 bases lay outside the gene matches. This CDR3 reads CASSFRGGAVEQYF. The CDR3 DNA is TGTGCCAGCAGTTTTCGCGGGGGGGCGGTGGAGCAGTACTTC.

V and J are TRBV27 and TRBJ1-1; 12 bases are a match to TRBD1. Trimming at V came to 6 bases and at J to 7 bases, leaving 18 bases not matched to a gene. The CDR3 totals 18 residues. Germline CDR1 and CDR2: MNHEY and SMNVEV (reference sequence). The CDR3, as DNA: TGTGCCAGCAGCAAGACTCGTGGGGGACAGGGGGCGCTTGGTGAAGCTTTCTTT. Its protein is CASSKTRGGQGALGEAFF.

The rearrangement links TRBV29-1 to TRBJ2-4; 8 nucleotides align to TRBD1. Trimming removed 3 bases from V and 12 bases from J; junction bases left unmatched: 13. The length of the CDR3 is 14 residues. The V gene's germline CDR1 is SQVTM and CDR2 ANQGSEA. In DNA form, the CDR3 reads TGCAGCGTTGACGGGACAGGCCCGGGTGGGAATCAGTACTTC. It codes for CSVDGTGPGGNQYF.

The V gene is TRBV27, the J gene TRBJ2-7; 7 nucleotides line up with TRBD1. CDR3 length equals 13 residues. V gave up 4 bases and J gave up 4 bases; unmatched junction bases: 4. CDR1 is MNHEY and CDR2 is SMNVEV in the germline V gene (reference sequence). Written as DNA, the CDR3 is TGTGCCAGCAGTTCGTTACAGGGGTACGAGCAGTACTTC. It specifies CASSSLQGYEQYF.

This sequence joins TRBV11-2 and TRBJ2-3; D possibly corresponds to TRBD1 (5 bases). CDR1 and CDR2 from the germline V gene are SGHAT and FQNNGV. V was shortened by 2 bases and J by 2 bases, with 8 bases between the two germline ends. This CDR3 region has 14 residues. CDR3 protein: CASSLSGATDTQYF. The CDR3 DNA reads as TGTGCCAGCAGCTTAAGTGGGGCCACAGATACGCAGTATTTT.

This chain links TRBV4-1 with TRBJ2-7; D unclear. Germline CDR1 MGHRA, CDR2 YSYEKL. This CDR3 has 18 residues. V was cut by 1 base and J by 1 base, with 20 bases left in between. CDR3 loop: CASSQGPVLTSTSYEQYF. The DNA for the CDR3 is TGCGCCAGCAGCCAAGGGCCGGTGCTGACATCCACATCCTACGAGCAGTACTTC.

V and J are TRBV9 and TRBJ2-1; 10 nucleotides line up with TRBD2. Germline CDR1 is SGDLS and CDR2 is YYNGEE. CDR3 length equals 16 residues. V dropped 4 bases and J dropped 5; count of bases not matched to a gene: 9. CDR3 loop: CASSQSGGAPNNEQFF. CDR3 coding DNA: TGTGCCAGCAGCCAAAGCGGGGGGGCCCCTAACAATGAGCAGTTCTTC.

This clone was counted a few times. The gene calls are TRBV30 and TRBJ1-5; a weak D match, TRBD1 (6 bases). The CDR3 runs to 15 residues. V shed 1 base and J shed 6 bases, with 16 bases lying between them. The germline CDR1 and CDR2 sequences are GTSNPN and SVGIG (reference sequence). The CDR3 reads CAWSGRGLDSQPQHF. The CDR3 DNA sequence: TGTGCCTGGAGTGGAAGAGGCTTGGACAGTCAGCCCCAGCATTTT.

The rearrangement uses TRBV10-3 and TRBJ2-7; D is perhaps TRBD1 (8 bases). Germline CDR1 is ENHRY and CDR2 is SYGVKD. The CDR3 covers 14 residues. The V end lost 6 bases, the J end lost 5 bases, and 17 bases lay between the germline ends. The CDR3 here is CAISPGGQDDEQYF. In DNA form, the CDR3 reads TGTGCCATCAGCCCGGGGGGACAGGACGACGAGCAGTACTTC.

This rearrangement joins TRBV5-1 to TRBJ2-7; 9 bases fit TRBD1. The junction had 4 bases not matched to a gene; V was cut back by 3 bases and J by 3 bases. Germline CDR1 and CDR2: SGHRS and YFSETQ. The CDR3 runs 14 residues. CDR3 protein: CASSWGQGVYEQYF. The CDR3 nucleotides read TGCGCCAGCAGCTGGGGACAGGGTGTCTACGAGCAGTACTTC.

This sequence joins TRBV15 and TRBJ2-7; 8 bases line up with TRBD1. Trimming removed 3 bases from V and 5 bases from J; junction bases left unmatched: 21. Germline-derived CDR1 and CDR2 are LNHNV and YYDKDF (reference sequence). The CDR3 runs 19 residues. CDR3 in DNA: TGTGCCACCAGCAGCCCCCCTCCCCAGGCGGCAGGGGGCCTAGACGAGCAGTACTTC. Protein sequence: CATSSPPPQAAGGLDEQYF.

V usage is TRBV5-8 and J usage is TRBJ1-2; the match to TRBD1 covers 10 bases. V shed 2 bases and J 4 bases; nucleotides not matched to a gene: 8. The CDR3 sequence is 16 residues long. CDR1 and CDR2 from the germline V gene are SGHTS and YDEGEE. CDR3 in amino acids: CASSFPGQGFPYGYTF. Written as DNA, the CDR3 is TGTGCCAGCAGCTTTCCGGGACAGGGGTTCCCCTATGGCTACACCTTC.

This clone was found once. J is TRBJ2-2 and V is TRBV6-5; 10 positions match TRBD2. J lost 1 base, V lost 8 bases, and 4 bases had no gene match. Per germline, CDR1 MNHEY and CDR2 SVGAGI. The CDR3 length is 15 residues. CDR3 bases: TGTGCCAGCCGCGGACTAGCGGAGAACACCGGGGAGCTGTTTTTT. Translating it yields CASRGLAENTGELFF.

CDR3: CASSHPRRGYIDTQYF. DNA for the CDR3: TGCGCCAGCAGCCATCCCAGGCGGGGGTACATAGATACGCAGTATTTT. The genes are TRBV4-1 and TRBJ2-3; 7 nucleotides line up with TRBD2. V lost 3 bases and J lost 5; bases outside the gene matches: 11. CDR1 is MGHRA and CDR2 is YSYEKL in the germline V gene. The CDR3 runs 16 residues.

The rearrangement uses TRBV29-1 and TRBJ1-1; possible D gene TRBD1, 6 bases. In germline, CDR1 is SQVTM, CDR2 ANQGSEA. The CDR3 runs to 10 residues. The V end was cut by 7 bases, the J end by 3 bases, with 6 bases between. CDR3 sequence (DNA): TGCAGCGGGACAGACACTGAAGCTTTCTTT. Its protein is CSGTDTEAFF.

The chain's CDR3 is CASSIGTGSAQHF. The CDR3 DNA follows: TGTGCCAGTAGTATTGGGACAGGATCAGCCCAGCATTTT. This chain joins TRBV19 and TRBJ1-5; the match to TRBD1 covers 8 bases. Germline lookup yields CDR1 LNHDA and CDR2 SQIVND (reference sequence). This CDR3 has 13 residues. V shed 3 bases and J 11 bases; nucleotides not matched to a gene: 6.

V usage is TRBV5-1 and J usage is TRBJ1-1; TRBD1 matches at 7 bases. V lost 4 bases and J lost 0; bases outside the gene matches: 6. This CDR3 region has 15 residues. Germline V CDR1 and CDR2: SGHRS, YFSETQ. CDR3 region: CASSRGDSMNTEAFF. CDR3 DNA: TGCGCCAGCAGCCGCGGGGACAGCATGAACACTGAAGCTTTCTTT.

The chain is built from TRBV5-6 and TRBJ1-2; 7 bases are shared with TRBD1. This CDR3 has 15 residues. V lost 3 bases, J lost 3 bases, and 8 bases stayed unmatched. Germline values: CDR1 SGHDT, CDR2 YYEEEE. This CDR3 is CASSWAGQPDYGYTF. CDR3 in DNA: TGTGCCAGCAGCTGGGCGGGACAGCCAGACTATGGCTACACCTTC.